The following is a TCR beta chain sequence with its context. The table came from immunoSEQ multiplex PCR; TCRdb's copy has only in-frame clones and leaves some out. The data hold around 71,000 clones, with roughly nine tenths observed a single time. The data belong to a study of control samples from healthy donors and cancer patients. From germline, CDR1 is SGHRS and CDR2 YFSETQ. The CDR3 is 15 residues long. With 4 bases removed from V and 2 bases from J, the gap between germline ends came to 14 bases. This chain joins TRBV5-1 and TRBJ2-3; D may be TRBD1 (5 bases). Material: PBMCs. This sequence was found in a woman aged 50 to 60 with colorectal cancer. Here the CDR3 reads CASSQGGKITDTQYF. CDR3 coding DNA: TGCGCCAGCAGCCAGGGTGGGAAAATCACAGATACGCAGTATTTT.